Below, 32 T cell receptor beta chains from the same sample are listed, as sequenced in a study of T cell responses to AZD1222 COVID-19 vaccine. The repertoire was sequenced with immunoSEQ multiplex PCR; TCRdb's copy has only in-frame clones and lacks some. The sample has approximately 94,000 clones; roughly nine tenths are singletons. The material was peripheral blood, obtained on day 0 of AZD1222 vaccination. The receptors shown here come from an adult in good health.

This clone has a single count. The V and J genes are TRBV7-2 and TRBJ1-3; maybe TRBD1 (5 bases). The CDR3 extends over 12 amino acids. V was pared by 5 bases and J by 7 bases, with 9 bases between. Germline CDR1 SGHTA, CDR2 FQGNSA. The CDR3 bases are TGTGCCAGCAGCCAGACAGAGAACACCATATATTTT. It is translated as CASSQTENTIYF. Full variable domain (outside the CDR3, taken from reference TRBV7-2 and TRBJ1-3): GAGVSQSPSNKVTEKGKDVELRCDPISGHTALYWYRQSLGQGLEFLIYFQGNSAPDKSGLPSDRFSAERTGGSVSTLTIQRTQQEDSAVYLCASSQTENTIYFGEGSWLTVV.

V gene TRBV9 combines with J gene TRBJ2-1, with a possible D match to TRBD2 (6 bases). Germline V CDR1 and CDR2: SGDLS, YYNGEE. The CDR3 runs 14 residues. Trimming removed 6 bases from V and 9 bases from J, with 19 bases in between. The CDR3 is CASTRGTRPSEQFF. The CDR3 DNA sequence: TGTGCCAGCACGAGAGGGACTCGGCCAAGTGAGCAGTTCTTC.

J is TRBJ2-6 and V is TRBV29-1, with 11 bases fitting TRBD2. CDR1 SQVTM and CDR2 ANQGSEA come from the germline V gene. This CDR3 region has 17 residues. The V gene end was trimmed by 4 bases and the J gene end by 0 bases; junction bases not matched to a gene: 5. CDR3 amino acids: CSVGTSGSYSGANVLTF. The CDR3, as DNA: TGCAGCGTTGGAACTAGCGGGAGTTACTCTGGGGCCAACGTCCTGACTTTC. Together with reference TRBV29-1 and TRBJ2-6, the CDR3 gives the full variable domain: SAVISQKPSRDICQRGTSLTIQCQVDSQVTMMFWYRQQPGQSLTLIATANQGSEATYESGFVIDKFPISRPNLTFSTLTVSNMSPEDSSIYLCSVGTSGSYSGANVLTFGAGSRLTVL.

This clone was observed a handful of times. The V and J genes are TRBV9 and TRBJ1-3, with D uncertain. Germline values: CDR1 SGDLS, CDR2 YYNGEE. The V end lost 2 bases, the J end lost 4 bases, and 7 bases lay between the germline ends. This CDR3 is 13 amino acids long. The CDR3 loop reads CASSVQQGNTIYF. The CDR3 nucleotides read TGTGCCAGCAGCGTTCAACAAGGAAACACCATATATTTT.

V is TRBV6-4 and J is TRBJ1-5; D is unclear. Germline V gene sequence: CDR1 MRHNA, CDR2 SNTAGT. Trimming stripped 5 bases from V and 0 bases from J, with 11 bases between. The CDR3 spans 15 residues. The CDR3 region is CASSPDINSNQPQHF. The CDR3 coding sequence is TGTGCCAGCAGTCCTGACATTAATAGCAATCAGCCCCAGCATTTT.

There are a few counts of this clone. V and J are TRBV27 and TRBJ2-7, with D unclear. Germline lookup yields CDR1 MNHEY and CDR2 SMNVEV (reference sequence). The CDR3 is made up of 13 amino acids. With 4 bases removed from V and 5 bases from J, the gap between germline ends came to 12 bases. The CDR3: CASSSSRPDEQYF. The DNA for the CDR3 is TGTGCCAGCAGTTCGAGCAGGCCGGACGAGCAGTACTTC.

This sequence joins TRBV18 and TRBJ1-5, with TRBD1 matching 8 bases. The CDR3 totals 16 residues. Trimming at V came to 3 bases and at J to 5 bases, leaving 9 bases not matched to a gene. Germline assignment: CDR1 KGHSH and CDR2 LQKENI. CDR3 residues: CASSPPGQGFHQPQHF. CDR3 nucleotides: TGTGCCAGCTCACCCCCCGGACAGGGCTTTCATCAGCCCCAGCATTTT.

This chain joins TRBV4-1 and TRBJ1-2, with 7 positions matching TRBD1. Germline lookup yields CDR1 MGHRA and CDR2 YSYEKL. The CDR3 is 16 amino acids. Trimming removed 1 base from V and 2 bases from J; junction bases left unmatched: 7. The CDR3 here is CASSQAVKDRNYGYTF. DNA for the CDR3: TGCGCCAGCAGCCAAGCAGTTAAGGACAGGAACTATGGCTACACCTTC.

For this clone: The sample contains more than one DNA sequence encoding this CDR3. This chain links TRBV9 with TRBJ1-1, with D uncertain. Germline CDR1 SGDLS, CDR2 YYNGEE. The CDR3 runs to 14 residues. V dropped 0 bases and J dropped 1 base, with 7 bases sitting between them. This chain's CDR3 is CASSVVPENTEAFF. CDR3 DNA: TGTGCCAGCAGCGTAGTCCCCGAGAACACTGAAGCTTTCTTT.

CDR3 coding DNA: TGTGCCAGCAGCTTAATGGGACAGGGGCATTCACCCCTCCACTTT. Translation gives CASSLMGQGHSPLHF. The chain recombines TRBV7-2 with TRBJ1-6; 10 nucleotides align to TRBD1. The CDR3 length is 15 residues. Germline V gene sequence: CDR1 SGHTA, CDR2 FQGNSA. With V trimmed by 2 bases and J by 8 bases, 3 bases remained unmatched.

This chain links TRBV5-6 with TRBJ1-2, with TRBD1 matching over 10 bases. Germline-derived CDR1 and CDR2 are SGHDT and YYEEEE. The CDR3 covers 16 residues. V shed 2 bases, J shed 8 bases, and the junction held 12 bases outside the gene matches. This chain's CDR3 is CASSLYRTGGILGYTF. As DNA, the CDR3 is TGTGCCAGCAGCTTATACAGGACAGGGGGAATCTTGGGCTACACCTTC.

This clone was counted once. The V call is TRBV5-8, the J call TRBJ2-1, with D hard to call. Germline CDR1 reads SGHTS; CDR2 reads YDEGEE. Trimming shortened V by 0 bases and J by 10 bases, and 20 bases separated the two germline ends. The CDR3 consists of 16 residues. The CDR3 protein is CASSLDFTGLNSEQFF. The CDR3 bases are TGTGCCAGCAGCTTGGACTTTACCGGTTTGAACTCCGAGCAGTTCTTC.

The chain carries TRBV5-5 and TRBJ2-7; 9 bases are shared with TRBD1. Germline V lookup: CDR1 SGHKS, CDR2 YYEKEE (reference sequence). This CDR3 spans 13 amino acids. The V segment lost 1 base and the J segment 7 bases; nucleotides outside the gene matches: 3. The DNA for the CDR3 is TGTGCCAGCAGCTTGTGGACAGGGGATGAGCAGTACTTC. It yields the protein CASSLWTGDEQYF.

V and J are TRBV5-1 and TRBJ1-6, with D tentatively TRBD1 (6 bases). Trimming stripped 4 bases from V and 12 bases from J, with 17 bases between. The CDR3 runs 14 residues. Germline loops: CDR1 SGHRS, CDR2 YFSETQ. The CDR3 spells CASSPEGVMGPLHF. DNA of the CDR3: TGCGCCAGCAGCCCGGAGGGGGTGATGGGACCCCTCCACTTT.

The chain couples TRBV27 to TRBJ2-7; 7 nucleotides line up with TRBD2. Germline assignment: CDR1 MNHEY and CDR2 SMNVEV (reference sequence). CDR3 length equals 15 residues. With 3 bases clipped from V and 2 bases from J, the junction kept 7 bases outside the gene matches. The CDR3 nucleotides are TGTGCCAGCAGTTTGACGGCTAGCGGCCCCTACGAGCAGTACTTC. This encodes CASSLTASGPYEQYF.

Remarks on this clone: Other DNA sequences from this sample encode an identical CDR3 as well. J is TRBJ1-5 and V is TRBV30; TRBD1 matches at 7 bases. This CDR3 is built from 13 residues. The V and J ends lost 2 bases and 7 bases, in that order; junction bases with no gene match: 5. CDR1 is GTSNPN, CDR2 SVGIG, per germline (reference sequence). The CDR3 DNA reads TGTGCCTGGAGTCCCAGGGGGGACCAGCCCCAGCATTTT. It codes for CAWSPRGDQPQHF.

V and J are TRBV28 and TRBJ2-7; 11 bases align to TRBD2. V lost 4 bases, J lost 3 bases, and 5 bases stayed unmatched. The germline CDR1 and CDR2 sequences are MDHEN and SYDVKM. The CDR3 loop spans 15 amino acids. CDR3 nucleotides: TGTGCCAGCAGTTCCTCCGGGACTAGCGGCTACGAGCAGTACTTC. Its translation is CASSSSGTSGYEQYF.

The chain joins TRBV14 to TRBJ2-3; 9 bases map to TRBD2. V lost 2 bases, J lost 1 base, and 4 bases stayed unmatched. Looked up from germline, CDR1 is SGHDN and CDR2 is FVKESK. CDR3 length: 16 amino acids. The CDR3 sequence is CASSQLAGFGTDTQYF. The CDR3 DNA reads TGTGCCAGCAGCCAACTAGCGGGATTCGGCACAGATACGCAGTATTTT.

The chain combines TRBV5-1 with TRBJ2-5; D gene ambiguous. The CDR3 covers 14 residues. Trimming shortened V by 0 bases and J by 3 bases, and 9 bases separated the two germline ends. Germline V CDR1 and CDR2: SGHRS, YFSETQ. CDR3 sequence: CASSLVAAEETQYF. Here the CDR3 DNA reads TGCGCCAGCAGCTTGGTCGCTGCAGAAGAGACCCAGTACTTC.

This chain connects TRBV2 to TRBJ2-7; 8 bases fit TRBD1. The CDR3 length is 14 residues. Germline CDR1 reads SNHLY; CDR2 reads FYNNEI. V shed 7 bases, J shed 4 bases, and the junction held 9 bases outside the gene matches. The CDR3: CASTPQGVGYEQYF. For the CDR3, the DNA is TGTGCCAGCACGCCACAGGGGGTAGGGTACGAGCAGTACTTC.

The CDR3 region has the DNA TGTGCCAGCAGTTACAAGGGGGGGGCGGGTAATTCACCCCTCCACTTT. It specifies CASSYKGGAGNSPLHF. V gene TRBV6-5 combines with J gene TRBJ1-6; a possible D gene is TRBD1 (6 bases). The germline V and J ends were trimmed by 2 bases and 6 bases, with 14 bases remaining between them. CDR3 size: 16 residues. Per germline, CDR1 MNHEY and CDR2 SVGAGI.

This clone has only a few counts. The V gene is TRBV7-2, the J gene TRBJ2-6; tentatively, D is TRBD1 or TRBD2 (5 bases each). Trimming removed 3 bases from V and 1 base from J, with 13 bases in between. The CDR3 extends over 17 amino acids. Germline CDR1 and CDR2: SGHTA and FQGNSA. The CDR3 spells CASSLSRGPSGANVLTF. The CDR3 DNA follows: TGTGCCAGCAGCTTGTCCCGGGGCCCTTCTGGGGCCAACGTCCTGACTTTC.

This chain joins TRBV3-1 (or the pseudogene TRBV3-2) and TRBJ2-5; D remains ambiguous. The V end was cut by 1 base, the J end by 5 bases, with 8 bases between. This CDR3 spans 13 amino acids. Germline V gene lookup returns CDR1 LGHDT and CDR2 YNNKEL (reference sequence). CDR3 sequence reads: CASSQGIRETQYF. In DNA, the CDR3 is TGTGCCAGCAGCCAAGGGATTAGGGAGACCCAGTACTTC.

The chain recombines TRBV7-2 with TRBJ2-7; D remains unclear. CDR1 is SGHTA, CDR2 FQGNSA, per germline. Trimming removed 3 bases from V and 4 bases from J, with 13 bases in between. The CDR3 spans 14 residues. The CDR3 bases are TGTGCCAGCAGCTTCAAGGGTGGCTCTTACGAGCAGTACTTC. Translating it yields CASSFKGGSYEQYF.

The CDR3 coding sequence is TGTGCCAGCAGCCACCCGAAATCAGGGACTCGAGGGGAGCTGTTTTTT. Amino acid sequence: CASSHPKSGTRGELFF. The chain joins TRBV7-9 to TRBJ2-2; D possibly corresponds to TRBD2 (6 bases). The germline V gene has CDR1 SEHNR and CDR2 FQNEAQ (reference sequence). CDR3 size: 16 residues. The V end lost 5 bases, the J end lost 8 bases, and 21 bases lay between the germline ends.

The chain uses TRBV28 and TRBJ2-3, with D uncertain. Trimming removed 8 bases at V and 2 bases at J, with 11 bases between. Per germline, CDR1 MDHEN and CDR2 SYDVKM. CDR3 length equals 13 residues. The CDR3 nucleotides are TGTGCCAGCGATGCGGCAGACACAGATACGCAGTATTTT. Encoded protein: CASDAADTDTQYF.

As DNA, the CDR3 is TGTGCCAGCAGTCCCCCCACACGAACCTACGAGCAGTACTTC. It encodes CASSPPTRTYEQYF. V usage is TRBV28 and J usage is TRBJ2-7; D call uncertain. Trimming took 5 bases from V and 2 from J, leaving 13 bases between them. This CDR3 has 14 amino acids. Looked up from germline, CDR1 is MDHEN and CDR2 is SYDVKM.

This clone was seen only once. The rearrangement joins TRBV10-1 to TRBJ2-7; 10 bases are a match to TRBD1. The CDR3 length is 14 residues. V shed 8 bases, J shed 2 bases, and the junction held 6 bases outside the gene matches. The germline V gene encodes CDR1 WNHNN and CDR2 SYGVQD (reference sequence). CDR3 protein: CASCGGTGAYEQYF. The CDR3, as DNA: TGCGCCAGCTGTGGGGGGACAGGGGCCTACGAGCAGTACTTC.

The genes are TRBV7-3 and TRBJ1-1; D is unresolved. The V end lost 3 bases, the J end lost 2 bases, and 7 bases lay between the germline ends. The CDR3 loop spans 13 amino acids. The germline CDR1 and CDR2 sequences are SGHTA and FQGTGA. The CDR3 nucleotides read TGTGCCAGCAGCTTTCAGGAAAACACTGAAGCTTTCTTT. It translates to CASSFQENTEAFF.

In DNA, the CDR3 is TGTGCCAGCTCACCGAGCACAGGGGGCTCTGGAAACACCATATATTTT. The encoded protein is CASSPSTGGSGNTIYF. This chain connects TRBV18 to TRBJ1-3; 8 bases map to TRBD1. CDR3 size: 16 residues. Unmatched junction bases numbered 4, after V lost 3 bases and J lost 0 bases. Germline V gene sequence: CDR1 KGHSH, CDR2 LQKENI.

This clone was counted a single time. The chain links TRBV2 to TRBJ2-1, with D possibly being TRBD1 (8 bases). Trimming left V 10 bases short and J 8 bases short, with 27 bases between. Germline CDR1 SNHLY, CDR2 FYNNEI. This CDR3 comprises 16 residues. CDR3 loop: CATTVLGQAAGDEQFF. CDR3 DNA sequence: TGTGCCACCACGGTGTTGGGACAGGCTGCGGGGGATGAGCAGTTCTTC. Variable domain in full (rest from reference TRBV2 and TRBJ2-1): EPEVTQTPSHQVTQMGQEVILRCVPISNHLYFYWYRQILGQKVEFLVSFYNNEISEKSEIFDDQFSVERPDGSNFTLKIRSTKLEDSAMYFCATTVLGQAAGDEQFFGPGTRLTVL.

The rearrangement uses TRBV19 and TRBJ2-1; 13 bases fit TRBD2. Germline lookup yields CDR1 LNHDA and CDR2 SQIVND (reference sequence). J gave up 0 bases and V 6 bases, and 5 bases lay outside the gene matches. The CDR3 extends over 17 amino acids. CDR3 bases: TGTGCCAGTAGGAGACTAGCGGGAGGCCGCTCCTACAATGAGCAGTTCTTC. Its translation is CASRRLAGGRSYNEQFF.